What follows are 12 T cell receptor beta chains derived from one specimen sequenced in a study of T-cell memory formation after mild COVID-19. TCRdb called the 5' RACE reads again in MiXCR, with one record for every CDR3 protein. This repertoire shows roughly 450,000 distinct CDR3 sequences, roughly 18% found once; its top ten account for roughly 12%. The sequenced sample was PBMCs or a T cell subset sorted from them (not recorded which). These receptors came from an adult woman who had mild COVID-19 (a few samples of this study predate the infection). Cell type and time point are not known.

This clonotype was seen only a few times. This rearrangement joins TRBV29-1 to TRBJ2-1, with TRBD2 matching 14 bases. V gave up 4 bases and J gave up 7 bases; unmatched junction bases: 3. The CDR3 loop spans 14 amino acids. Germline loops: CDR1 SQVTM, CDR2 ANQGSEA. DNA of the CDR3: TGCAGCGTTGCTGGGACTAGCGGGAGTAATGAGCAGTTCTTC. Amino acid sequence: CSVAGTSGSNEQFF.

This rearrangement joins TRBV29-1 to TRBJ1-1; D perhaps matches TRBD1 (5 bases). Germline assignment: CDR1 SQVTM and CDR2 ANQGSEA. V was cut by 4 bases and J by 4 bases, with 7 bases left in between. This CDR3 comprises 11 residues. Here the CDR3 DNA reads TGCAGCGTTGCAGGGAGCACTGAAGCTTTCTTT. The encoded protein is CSVAGSTEAFF.

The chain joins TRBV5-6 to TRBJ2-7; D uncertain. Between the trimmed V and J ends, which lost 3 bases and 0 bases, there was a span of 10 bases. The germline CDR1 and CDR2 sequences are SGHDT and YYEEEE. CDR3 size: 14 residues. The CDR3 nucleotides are TGTGCCAGCAGCTCCGGACGCCTCTCCTACGAGCAGTACTTC. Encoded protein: CASSSGRLSYEQYF.

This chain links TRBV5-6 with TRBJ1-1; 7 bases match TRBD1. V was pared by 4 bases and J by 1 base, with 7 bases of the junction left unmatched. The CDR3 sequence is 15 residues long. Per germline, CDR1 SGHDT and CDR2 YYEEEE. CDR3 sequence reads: CASSAPGTENTEAFF. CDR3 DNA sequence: TGTGCCAGCAGCGCCCCCGGGACAGAGAACACTGAAGCTTTCTTT.

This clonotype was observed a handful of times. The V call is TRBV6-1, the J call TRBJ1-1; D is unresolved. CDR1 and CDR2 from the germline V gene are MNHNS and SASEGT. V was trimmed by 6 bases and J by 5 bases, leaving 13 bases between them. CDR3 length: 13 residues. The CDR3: CASRREGQTEAFF. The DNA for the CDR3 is TGTGCCAGCAGGCGGGAGGGCCAAACTGAAGCTTTCTTT.

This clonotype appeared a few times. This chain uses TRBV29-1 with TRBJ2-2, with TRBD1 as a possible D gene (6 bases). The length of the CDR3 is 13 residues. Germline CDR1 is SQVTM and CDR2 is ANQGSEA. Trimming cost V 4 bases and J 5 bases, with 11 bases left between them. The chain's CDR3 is CSVGSTGTGELFF. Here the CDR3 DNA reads TGCAGCGTTGGATCCACAGGGACCGGGGAGCTGTTTTTT.

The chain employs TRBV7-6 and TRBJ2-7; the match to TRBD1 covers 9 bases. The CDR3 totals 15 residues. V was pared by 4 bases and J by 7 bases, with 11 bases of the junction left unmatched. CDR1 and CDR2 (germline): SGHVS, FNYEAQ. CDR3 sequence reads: CASSSHRDREQEQYF. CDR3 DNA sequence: TGTGCCAGCAGCTCACACCGGGACAGGGAGCAAGAGCAGTACTTC.

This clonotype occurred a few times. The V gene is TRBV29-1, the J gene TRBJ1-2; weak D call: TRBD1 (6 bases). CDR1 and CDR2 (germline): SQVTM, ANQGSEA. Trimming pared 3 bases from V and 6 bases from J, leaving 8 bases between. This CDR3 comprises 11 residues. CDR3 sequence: CSVEGANGYTF. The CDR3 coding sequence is TGCAGCGTTGAGGGGGCGAATGGCTACACCTTC.

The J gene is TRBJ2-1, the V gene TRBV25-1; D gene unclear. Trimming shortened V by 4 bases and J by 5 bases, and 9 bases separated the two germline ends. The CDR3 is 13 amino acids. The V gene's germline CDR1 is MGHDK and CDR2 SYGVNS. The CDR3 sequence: CASSVAGHNEQFF. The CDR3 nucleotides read TGTGCCAGCAGTGTGGCAGGCCACAATGAGCAGTTCTTC. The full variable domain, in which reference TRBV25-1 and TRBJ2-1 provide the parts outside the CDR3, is EADIYQTPRYLVIGTGKKITLECSQTMGHDKMYWYQQDPGMELHLIHYSYGVNSTEKGDLSSESTVSRIRTEHFPLTLESARPSHTSQYLCASSVAGHNEQFFGPGTRLTVL.

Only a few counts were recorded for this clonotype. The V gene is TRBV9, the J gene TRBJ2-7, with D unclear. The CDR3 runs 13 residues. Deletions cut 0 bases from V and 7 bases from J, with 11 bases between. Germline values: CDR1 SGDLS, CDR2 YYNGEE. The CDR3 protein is CASSVEGLMEQYF. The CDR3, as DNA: TGTGCCAGCAGCGTAGAAGGTCTGATGGAGCAGTACTTC.

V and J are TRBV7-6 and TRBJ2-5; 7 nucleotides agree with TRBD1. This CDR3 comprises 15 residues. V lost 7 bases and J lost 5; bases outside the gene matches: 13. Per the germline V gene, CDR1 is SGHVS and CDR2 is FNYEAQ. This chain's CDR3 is CASTFRHRGWETQYF. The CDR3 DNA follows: TGTGCCAGCACCTTCCGACACAGGGGCTGGGAGACCCAGTACTTC. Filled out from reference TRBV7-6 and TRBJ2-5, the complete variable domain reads GAGVSQSPRYKVTKRGQDVALRCDPISGHVSLYWYRQALGQGPEFLTYFNYEAQQDKSGLPNDRFSAERPEGSISTLTIQRTEQRDSAMYRCASTFRHRGWETQYFGPGTRLLVL.

CDR3 DNA: TGTGCCAGTTTCGGGGGGAGGGCCCGCGGCTACAATGAGCAGTTCTTC. Its protein product is CASFGGRARGYNEQFF. The chain is built from TRBV6-1 and TRBJ2-1; the match to TRBD2 covers 7 bases. Germline V gene lookup returns CDR1 MNHNS and CDR2 SASEGT. This CDR3 spans 16 amino acids. J gave up 3 bases and V 9 bases, and 14 bases lay outside the gene matches.